The 19 T cell receptor beta chains given below trace back to one sample, sequenced in a study of blood T cell repertoires in COVID-19. TCRdb's table, derived via immunoSEQ multiplex PCR, lists solely in-frame clones and lacks some. Of under 250,000 clones listed, 83% are singletons. Sample: PBMCs or T cells enriched from blood (not recorded which). The receptors come from a woman between 40 and 55 years old who had been exposed to COVID-19.

The genes are TRBV19 and TRBJ1-1; D not resolved. CDR1 LNHDA and CDR2 SQIVND come from the germline V gene (reference sequence). V gave up 3 bases and J gave up 4 bases, with 12 bases separating them. CDR3 length: 14 residues. The CDR3 sequence is CASSISLSSTEAFF. The CDR3 nucleotides read TGTGCCAGTAGTATCTCCTTATCGAGCACTGAAGCTTTCTTT.

This chain links TRBV2 with TRBJ1-5; no clear D. Germline CDR1 and CDR2: SNHLY and FYNNEI. V lost 3 bases, J lost 0 bases, and 6 bases lay in between. CDR3 length: 14 amino acids. The CDR3 nucleotides read TGTGCCAGCAGTGAGGCCAGTAGCAATCAGCCCCAGCATTTT. Protein sequence: CASSEASSNQPQHF.

This sequence joins TRBV19 and TRBJ1-1, with D uncertain. The CDR3 contains 14 residues. CDR1 and CDR2 (germline): LNHDA, SQIVND (reference sequence). V shed 2 bases and J shed 1 base, with 8 bases lying between them. The CDR3 here is CASSISLRNTEAFF. In DNA form, the CDR3 reads TGTGCCAGTAGTATAAGCCTTCGGAACACTGAAGCTTTCTTT. Combining the CDR3 with reference TRBV19 and TRBJ1-1 gives the whole variable domain DGGITQSPKYLFRKEGQNVTLSCEQNLNHDAMYWYRQDPGQGLRLIYYSQIVNDFQKGDIAEGYSVSREKKESFPLTVTSAQKNPTAFYLCASSISLRNTEAFFGQGTRLTVV.

The rearrangement joins TRBV19 to TRBJ1-2; weak D call: TRBD1 (6 bases). The germline V gene encodes CDR1 LNHDA and CDR2 SQIVND (reference sequence). The CDR3 runs 15 residues. V lost 6 bases and J 3 bases, leaving 17 bases between the germline ends. The CDR3 bases are TGTGCCAGTAGGGCAAGGGGGGGCGAAGACTATGGCTACACCTTC. It yields the protein CASRARGGEDYGYTF.

This clone was seen only once. The chain combines TRBV3-1 (or the pseudogene TRBV3-2) with TRBJ1-2; possible D gene TRBD1, 6 bases. The CDR3 contains 18 residues. The V gene lost 0 bases and the J gene lost 0 bases, with 17 bases spanning the gap. CDR1 is LGHDT and CDR2 is YNNKEL in the germline V gene (reference sequence). CDR3 sequence (DNA): TGTGCCAGCAGCCAAGATGGGGGCAGGCAGACTTCTAACTATGGCTACACCTTC. This translates into CASSQDGGRQTSNYGYTF.

The genes are TRBV3-1 (or the pseudogene TRBV3-2) and TRBJ1-1; D is ambiguous. Germline V gives CDR1 LGHDT, CDR2 YNNKEL (reference sequence). V dropped 4 bases and J dropped 5 bases, with 14 bases sitting between them. The CDR3 length is 14 residues. CDR3 protein: CASSPKRAVTEAFF. As DNA, the CDR3 is TGTGCCAGCAGCCCAAAGCGCGCCGTGACTGAAGCTTTCTTT.

The gene calls are TRBV7-2 and TRBJ1-4; a possible D gene is TRBD1 (6 bases). Germline loops: CDR1 SGHTA, CDR2 FQGNSA. CDR3 length: 15 amino acids. Trimming cost V 4 bases and J 7 bases, with 16 bases left between them. CDR3 amino acids: CASSSRVTGTEKLFF. Here the CDR3 DNA reads TGTGCCAGCAGCTCGCGGGTAACAGGGACTGAAAAACTGTTTTTT.

The rearrangement uses TRBV14 and TRBJ2-3; 8 bases line up with TRBD2. There are 16 residues in the CDR3. The germline CDR1 and CDR2 sequences are SGHDN and FVKESK. The V gene end was trimmed by 5 bases and the J gene end by 5 bases; junction bases not matched to a gene: 12. This CDR3 reads CASSKIAGLFIDTQYF. The CDR3 nucleotides are TGTGCCAGCAGCAAGATAGCGGGGCTTTTCATAGATACGCAGTATTTT.

This rearrangement joins TRBV19 to TRBJ2-1, with 7 bases lining up with TRBD1. Trimming at V came to 3 bases and at J to 2 bases, leaving 4 bases not matched to a gene. This CDR3 is built from 15 residues. Germline CDR1 and CDR2: LNHDA and SQIVND (reference sequence). CDR3 amino acids: CASSIDRATYNEQFF. CDR3 coding DNA: TGTGCCAGTAGTATCGACAGGGCTACCTACAATGAGCAGTTCTTC.

The chain combines TRBV5-1 with TRBJ2-1, with unresolved D. The CDR3 consists of 13 residues. Germline V gene sequence: CDR1 SGHRS, CDR2 YFSETQ. Deletions cut 4 bases from V and 1 base from J, with 6 bases between. CDR3 sequence (DNA): TGCGCCAGCAGCGTGTTATCCTACAATGAGCAGTTCTTC. Translating gives CASSVLSYNEQFF.

The CDR3: CASSLKQGDGGLRNTIYF. For the CDR3, the DNA is TGCGCCAGCAGCTTGAAACAGGGGGACGGGGGTTTGAGAAACACCATATATTTT. The chain uses TRBV5-1 and TRBJ1-3; 8 bases map to TRBD1. The V gene's germline CDR1 is SGHRS and CDR2 YFSETQ. The ends lost 1 base at V and 5 bases at J; junction bases unmatched: 14. CDR3 length: 18 amino acids.

The chain joins TRBV7-3 to TRBJ1-2; 7 bases are a match to TRBD1. Germline lookup yields CDR1 SGHTA and CDR2 FQGTGA. The CDR3 has 13 residues. J was trimmed by 0 bases and V by 7 bases; bases with no gene match: 2. The CDR3 DNA reads as TGTGCCAGCACCCAGGGGGCTAACTATGGCTACACCTTC. The encoded protein is CASTQGANYGYTF.

V is TRBV7-2 and J is TRBJ2-7, with 9 bases fitting TRBD1. The V gene end was trimmed by 1 base and the J gene end by 4 bases; junction bases not matched to a gene: 8. This CDR3 spans 16 amino acids. In germline, CDR1 is SGHTA, CDR2 FQGNSA. The chain's CDR3 is CASSLDPGTGKYEQYF. CDR3 nucleotides: TGTGCCAGCAGCTTAGATCCCGGGACAGGGAAATACGAGCAGTACTTC.

The rearrangement joins TRBV7-3 to TRBJ2-1; 9 nucleotides match TRBD2. The germline V gene has CDR1 SGHTA and CDR2 FQGTGA. The trim removed 5 bases at V and 4 bases at J, leaving 6 bases unmatched. The CDR3 runs to 15 residues. The CDR3 loop reads CASSVSGGPYNEQFF. The CDR3 DNA follows: TGTGCCAGCAGCGTTAGCGGGGGACCTTACAATGAGCAGTTCTTC.

The rearrangement joins TRBV11-2 to TRBJ1-3; D perhaps matches TRBD1 (5 bases). Germline V gives CDR1 SGHAT, CDR2 FQNNGV. Trimming cost V 5 bases and J 6 bases, with 20 bases left between them. This CDR3 has 16 amino acids. In DNA, the CDR3 is TGTGCCAGCAGCCCCCTCCGGGAGGGGCGTAAAAACACCATATATTTT. This codes for CASSPLREGRKNTIYF.

The rearrangement uses TRBV6-5 and TRBJ2-5; TRBD2 agrees at 13 bases. V shed 6 bases and J 4 bases; nucleotides not matched to a gene: 2. CDR3 length: 14 residues. Germline V CDR1 and CDR2: MNHEY, SVGAGI. The CDR3 is CASSRTSGGETQYF. The DNA of the CDR3 is TGTGCCAGCAGCCGGACTAGCGGGGGAGAGACCCAGTACTTC.

Here the CDR3 DNA reads TGTGCCTCCCGGAGGATAGACAGGGTGGACTATGGCTACACCTTC. It specifies CASRRIDRVDYGYTF. The J gene is TRBJ1-2, the V gene TRBV30; 7 bases are shared with TRBD1. J lost 3 bases, V lost 7 bases, and 14 bases had no gene match. Germline CDR1 reads GTSNPN; CDR2 reads SVGIG (reference sequence). This CDR3 comprises 15 residues.

The chain recombines TRBV19 with TRBJ1-5, with TRBD1 matching over 10 bases. From germline, CDR1 is LNHDA and CDR2 SQIVND (reference sequence). The junction had 6 bases not matched to a gene; V was cut back by 7 bases and J by 0 bases. CDR3 length: 16 residues. The DNA of the CDR3 is TGTGCCAGTACCCCAGGGACAGGGGTTAGCAATCAGCCCCAGCATTTT. Amino acids: CASTPGTGVSNQPQHF.

The V call is TRBV18, the J call TRBJ2-3; 7 nucleotides agree with TRBD1. The germline V gene has CDR1 KGHSH and CDR2 LQKENI. V was clipped by 6 bases and J by 7 bases; unmatched bases: 7. This CDR3 comprises 13 residues. In DNA, the CDR3 is TGTGCCAGCTCCCCCGACAGGGAAAATACGCAGTATTTT. Its protein product is CASSPDRENTQYF. Drawing the rest from reference TRBV18 and TRBJ2-3, the complete variable domain is NAGVMQNPRHLVRRRGQEARLRCSPMKGHSHVYWYRQLPEEGLKFMVYLQKENIIDESGMPKERFSAEFPKEGPSILRIQQVVRGDSAAYFCASSPDRENTQYFGPGTRLTVL.